These 19 T cell receptor beta chains came from one sample sequenced in a study of vaccination and CD4 T cells after COVID-19. The treatment denotes: roughly 11-day PBMC culture with coronavirus spike peptide pools or control peptides (ViraFEST assay). Their antigen targets remain unknown. An Oncomine TCR Beta short-read assay was used to sequence the DNA from cultured CD4+ T cells. TCRdb reanalysed the PCR reads using MiXCR and keeps one entry per CDR3 protein. The sample carries about 18,000 distinct CDR3 sequences, around three quarters recorded once. The sample taken for sequencing was CD4+ T cells from blood, cultured in vitro. The receptors shown here come from a human donor who had recovered from COVID-19.

The rearrangement uses TRBV6-1 and TRBJ2-5; no firm D call. Trimming pared 1 base from V and 4 bases from J, leaving 7 bases between. The CDR3 is made up of 13 amino acids. Germline V CDR1 and CDR2: MNHNS, SASEGT. This chain's CDR3 is CASSEGARETQYF. For the CDR3, the DNA is TGTGCCAGCAGTGAAGGGGCTCGAGAGACCCAGTACTTC.

This clonotype was counted between two and nine times. V is TRBV5-6 and J is TRBJ2-5; 7 bases are shared with TRBD1. J lost 5 bases, V lost 2 bases, and 3 bases had no gene match. Germline lookup yields CDR1 SGHDT and CDR2 YYEEEE. This CDR3 has 13 amino acids. This CDR3 is CASSFDRVETQYF. In DNA form, the CDR3 reads TGTGCCAGCAGCTTTGACAGGGTCGAGACCCAGTACTTC.

This clonotype turned up a few times. The rearrangement joins TRBV7-9 to TRBJ1-1, with D uncertain. The CDR3 contains 11 residues. The V gene lost 6 bases and the J gene lost 10 bases, with 12 bases spanning the gap. Germline V gene data show CDR1 as SEHNR and CDR2 as FQNEAQ (reference sequence). The CDR3 sequence is CASSPTPGAFF. The DNA for the CDR3 is TGTGCCAGCAGTCCGACTCCCGGAGCTTTCTTT.

The rearrangement links TRBV7-9 to TRBJ1-2, with a possible D match to TRBD1 (5 bases). Between the trimmed V and J ends, which lost 6 bases and 5 bases, there was a span of 25 bases. CDR3 length: 17 amino acids. CDR1 and CDR2 from the germline V gene are SEHNR and FQNEAQ (reference sequence). Here the CDR3 DNA reads TGTGCCAGCAGTCCCCGTGGGTCACCCGCCTGGGGGTATGGCTACACCTTC. Translating gives CASSPRGSPAWGYGYTF.

The V call is TRBV15, the J call TRBJ1-4, with TRBD1 matching over 8 bases. Unmatched junction bases numbered 5, after V lost 5 bases and J lost 6 bases. The CDR3 is 14 amino acids. Per the germline V gene, CDR1 is LNHNV and CDR2 is YYDKDF (reference sequence). The CDR3 DNA is TGTGCCACCAGCCGCGGACAGGGCGATGAAAAACTGTTTTTT. Its protein is CATSRGQGDEKLFF.

The genes are TRBV20-1 and TRBJ2-3, with TRBD2 identical over 7 bases. Germline lookup yields CDR1 DFQATT and CDR2 SNEGSKA (reference sequence). The CDR3 is 15 residues long. V was clipped by 6 bases and J by 5 bases; unmatched bases: 14. CDR3 residues: CSAHRAGGSIDTQYF. DNA for the CDR3: TGCAGTGCGCACCGGGCCGGCGGGAGTATAGATACGCAGTATTTT.

The chain uses TRBV7-2 and TRBJ2-1, with D tentatively TRBD1 (7 bases). The CDR3 has 17 residues. Trimming cost V 2 bases and J 4 bases, with 18 bases left between them. Germline CDR1 SGHTA, CDR2 FQGNSA. The DNA for the CDR3 is TGTGCCAGCAGCTTAAGGAAAGGGGGCGGGATTTACAATGAGCAGTTCTTC. As protein: CASSLRKGGGIYNEQFF. The full variable domain, completed using reference TRBV7-2 and TRBJ2-1, is GAGVSQSPSNKVTEKGKDVELRCDPISGHTALYWYRQSLGQGLEFLIYFQGNSAPDKSGLPSDRFSAERTGGSVSTLTIQRTQQEDSAVYLCASSLRKGGGIYNEQFFGPGTRLTVL.

V gene TRBV19 combines with J gene TRBJ2-2, with D possibly being TRBD2 (6 bases). This CDR3 is built from 15 residues. The V end lost 6 bases, the J end lost 7 bases, and 18 bases lay between the germline ends. Germline V gives CDR1 LNHDA, CDR2 SQIVND (reference sequence). The CDR3 loop reads CASRGTGHSGGELFF. CDR3 sequence (DNA): TGTGCCAGTAGGGGGACTGGCCACTCGGGCGGGGAGCTGTTTTTT. Filled out from reference TRBV19 and TRBJ2-2, the complete variable domain reads DGGITQSPKYLFRKEGQNVTLSCEQNLNHDAMYWYRQDPGQGLRLIYYSQIVNDFQKGDIAEGYSVSREKKESFPLTVTSAQKNPTAFYLCASRGTGHSGGELFFGEGSRLTVL.

This clonotype turned up a few times. The chain has TRBV30 and TRBJ1-5; 7 bases match TRBD1. Germline V CDR1 and CDR2: GTSNPN, SVGIG (reference sequence). J was trimmed by 3 bases and V by 4 bases; bases with no gene match: 12. The CDR3 is 16 residues long. CDR3 DNA sequence: TGTGCCTGGAAGAAGGCAGGGGGGTTCCTCAATCAGCCCCAGCATTTT. Its protein is CAWKKAGGFLNQPQHF.

The V gene is TRBV4-3, the J gene TRBJ1-5; a possible D gene is TRBD1 (6 bases). This CDR3 has 13 amino acids. Trimming shortened V by 0 bases and J by 6 bases, and 6 bases separated the two germline ends. Germline assignment: CDR1 LGHNA and CDR2 YSLEER. The CDR3 DNA is TGCGCCAGCAGCCAAGACAGGGGTCAGCCCCAGCATTTT. Protein sequence: CASSQDRGQPQHF.

The DNA of the CDR3 is TGCAGTGCTAGAGGCTGGGGCGGGACGAGCACAGATACGCAGTATTTT. This codes for CSARGWGGTSTDTQYF. This chain joins TRBV20-1 and TRBJ2-3, with a tentative D call TRBD2 (6 bases). There are 16 residues in the CDR3. V was cut by 1 base and J by 0 bases, with 14 bases left in between. CDR1 is DFQATT, CDR2 SNEGSKA, per germline (reference sequence).

This clonotype was recorded a few times. The chain is built from TRBV7-2 and TRBJ2-5; D not resolved. CDR1 is SGHTA, CDR2 FQGNSA, per germline. V gave up 4 bases and J gave up 5 bases, with 8 bases separating them. CDR3 length: 12 residues. This CDR3 reads CASSWERETQYF. The CDR3, as DNA: TGTGCCAGCAGCTGGGAACGGGAGACCCAGTACTTC.

The rearrangement joins TRBV27 to TRBJ1-6, with a weak D call TRBD1 (5 bases). Germline assignment: CDR1 MNHEY and CDR2 SMNVEV (reference sequence). This CDR3 region has 21 residues. Trimming pared 2 bases from V and 4 bases from J, leaving 27 bases between. CDR3 coding DNA: TGTGCCAGCAGTTTACACGGGGCGCCGGTGAGGGCGGGGGGGTATAATTCACCCCTCCACTTT. The encoded protein is CASSLHGAPVRAGGYNSPLHF.

This chain links TRBV7-2 with TRBJ2-7; D not certain. CDR1 and CDR2 from the germline V gene are SGHTA and FQGNSA. Trimming took 3 bases from V and 3 from J, leaving 12 bases between them. This CDR3 contains 14 residues. CDR3: CASSFFGPNYEQYF. As DNA, the CDR3 is TGTGCCAGCAGCTTTTTTGGACCTAACTACGAGCAGTACTTC.

CDR3 DNA: TGTGCCAGCGAGGATGGAGCTTTCTTT. This translates into CASEDGAFF. This sequence joins TRBV7-2 and TRBJ1-1, with no clear D. Per germline, CDR1 SGHTA and CDR2 FQGNSA. This CDR3 has 9 amino acids. Trimming pared 8 bases from V and 10 bases from J, leaving 8 bases between.

Only a few counts were recorded for this clonotype. The CDR3 sequence is CASRPSARRDYGYTF. The CDR3 region has the DNA TGTGCCAGCAGACCCTCCGCCCGCAGGGACTATGGCTACACCTTC. The rearrangement joins TRBV6-2 or TRBV6-3 to TRBJ1-2, with TRBD1 as a possible D gene (5 bases). Germline CDR1 is MNHEY and CDR2 is SVGEGT. The CDR3 has 15 amino acids. The V gene lost 6 bases and the J gene lost 3 bases, with 17 bases spanning the gap.

J is TRBJ1-5 and V is TRBV20-1; D is unresolved. The CDR3 is made up of 12 amino acids. CDR1 is DFQATT, CDR2 SNEGSKA, per germline (reference sequence). V gave up 1 base and J gave up 4 bases, with 5 bases separating them. DNA for the CDR3: TGCAGTGCTAGAGGGGAGAATCAGCCCCAGCATTTT. Translating gives CSARGENQPQHF.

The rearrangement uses TRBV19 and TRBJ1-5, with D unresolved. The length of the CDR3 is 16 residues. V lost 5 bases and J lost 4, with 18 bases in between. Germline loops: CDR1 LNHDA, CDR2 SQIVND (reference sequence). CDR3 DNA sequence: TGTGCCAGTAGTGCGTTGGGGTACAGAGGAAATCAGCCCCAGCATTTT. Residues: CASSALGYRGNQPQHF. The complete variable domain, with remaining parts taken from reference TRBV19 and TRBJ1-5, reads DGGITQSPKYLFRKEGQNVTLSCEQNLNHDAMYWYRQDPGQGLRLIYYSQIVNDFQKGDIAEGYSVSREKKESFPLTVTSAQKNPTAFYLCASSALGYRGNQPQHFGDGTRLSIL.

This clonotype was seen once. The chain is built from TRBV28 and TRBJ1-5, with TRBD1 matching over 11 bases. Trimming took 6 bases from V and 6 from J; bases not matched to a gene: 10. Looked up from germline, CDR1 is MDHEN and CDR2 is SYDVKM. The CDR3 spans 16 residues. CDR3: CASSSSGQGVGQPQHF. The CDR3 nucleotides are TGTGCCAGCAGCTCCTCGGGACAGGGGGTCGGTCAGCCCCAGCATTTT.